Listed below are T cell receptor beta chains from one sample, sequenced in a study of PD-1 blockade in classical Hodgkin lymphoma. The assay was immunoSEQ multiplex PCR, and TCRdb's table has in-frame clones only and misses some. The sample includes roughly 50,000 clones, around nine tenths of them seen just once. The starting material was peripheral blood mononuclear cells (PBMCs), obtained before the fourth cycle of nivolumab. The receptors stem from a human donor with classical Hodgkin lymphoma. Both conserved end residues are part of each CDR3. The D gene is left open where the match is weak.

V gene	J gene	CDR3 length	D gene	CDR3 DNA	CDR3 protein
TRBV18	TRBJ2-1	16	TRBD2	TGTGCCAGCTCACCCCCTGGACTAGCGGGGAACAATGAGCAGTTCTTC	CASSPPGLAGNNEQFF
TRBV27	TRBJ2-3	14	.	TGTGCCAGCAGTTTATCAGGGGTAACAGATACGCAGTATTTT	CASSLSGVTDTQYF
TRBV27	TRBJ2-1	17	TRBD2	TGTGCCAGCGCTCCCCTGGGGGCGGGAGGGGCCTACAATGAGCAGTTCTTC	CASAPLGAGGAYNEQFF
TRBV6-5	TRBJ2-1	15	TRBD2	TGTGCCAGCAACTTCGTGGCGGGGGTTGGCAATGAGCAGTTCTTC	CASNFVAGVGNEQFF
TRBV15	TRBJ1-1	15	TRBD1	TGTGCCACCAGCAGAGCCCAGACAGGGCCCACTGAAGCTTTCTTT	CATSRAQTGPTEAFF
TRBV5-4	TRBJ1-3	12	.	TGTGCCAGCAGTATCGACAGAAACACCATATATTTT	CASSIDRNTIYF
TRBV19	TRBJ2-7	16	.	TGTGCCAGTAGTGGTTCCTTGGCGGACGCGAGGTACGAGCAGTACTTC	CASSGSLADARYEQYF
TRBV27	TRBJ2-1	16	TRBD2	TGTGCCAGCAGTTCCCGGCTAGCGGGGGGCTACAATGAGCAGTTCTTC	CASSSRLAGGYNEQFF
TRBV7-9	TRBJ1-1	13	.	TGTGCCAGCAGCTTAGAAGGGAGCACTGAAGCTTTCTTT	CASSLEGSTEAFF
TRBV5-4	TRBJ1-4	14	.	TGTGCCAGCAGCGGTGGTTCAACTAATGAAAAACTGTTTTTT	CASSGGSTNEKLFF
TRBV5-1	TRBJ2-5	13	.	TGCGCCACTAAGGGAGGTACCCAAGAGACCCAGTACTTC	CATKGGTQETQYF
TRBV9	TRBJ2-2	16	TRBD2	TGTGCCAGCAGCGTAGAGAGCGGGGTATACACCGGGGAGCTGTTTTTT	CASSVESGVYTGELFF
TRBV5-8	TRBJ1-4	15	.	TGTGCCAGCAGCTTGGAGGGGATCCCTAATGAAAAACTGTTTTTT	CASSLEGIPNEKLFF
TRBV7-9	TRBJ2-1	15	TRBD2	TGTGCCAGCAGTGGCACGGGAGGGCCTAGGAATGAGCAGTTCTTC	CASSGTGGPRNEQFF
TRBV18	TRBJ2-7	12	TRBD1	TGTGCCAGCTCACTTCGGACAGGCGAGCAGTACTTC	CASSLRTGEQYF
TRBV7-8	TRBJ2-7	16	.	TGTGCCAGCAGCTTAGGCAGGGTGACAGGATTCTACGAGCAGTACTTC	CASSLGRVTGFYEQYF
TRBV9	TRBJ2-7	14	TRBD1	TGTGCCAGCAGCACCGGGACAGGGATCTACGAGCAGTACTTC	CASSTGTGIYEQYF